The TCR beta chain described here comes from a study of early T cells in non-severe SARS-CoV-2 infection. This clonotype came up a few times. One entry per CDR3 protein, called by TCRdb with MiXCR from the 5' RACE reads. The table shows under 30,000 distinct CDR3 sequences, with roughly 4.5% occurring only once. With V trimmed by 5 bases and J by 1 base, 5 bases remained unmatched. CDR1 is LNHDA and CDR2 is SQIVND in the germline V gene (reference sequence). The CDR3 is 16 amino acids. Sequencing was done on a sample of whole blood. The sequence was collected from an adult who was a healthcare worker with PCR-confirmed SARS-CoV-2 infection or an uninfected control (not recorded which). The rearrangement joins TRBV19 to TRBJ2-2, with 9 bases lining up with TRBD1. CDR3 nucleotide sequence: TGTGCCAGTAGTGCCCACAGGGGGCAGAACACCGGGGAGCTGTTTTTT. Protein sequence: CASSAHRGQNTGELFF.